This TCR beta chain was recovered during a study of blood T cell repertoires in COVID-19. Overall study context: Acute and convalescent COVID-19 samples came from the United States, Italy and Spain. Sources were T cells, B-cell-depleted T cells, or PBMCs; the material itself was cDNA or gDNA.

In terms of age and location, participants ranged from roughly 18 to 100 years and lived in 24 US areas. The protocol was immunoSEQ multiplex PCR, while the TCRdb copy is restricted to in-frame clones and leaves out a portion. This sample has 180,000 or so clones, with around 91% found just once. Germline V lookup: CDR1 SQVTM, CDR2 ANQGSEA. The CDR3 contains 11 residues. V was trimmed by 7 bases and J by 6 bases, leaving 13 bases between them. This chain links TRBV29-1 with TRBJ2-7, with D possibly being TRBD1 (6 bases). The sequencing input was PBMCs or T cells enriched from blood (not recorded which). This clonotype was obtained from a woman under 30 who had recovered from COVID-19. The CDR3 loop reads CSARAGVEQYF. Here the CDR3 DNA reads TGCAGCGCCCGGGCAGGGGTCGAGCAGTACTTC.